The 6 T cell receptor beta chains below come from one sample, sequenced in a study of Ad26.COV2.S vaccination and SARS-CoV-2 variants. Some clones are missing from TCRdb's copy, which holds only in-frame ones; the method was immunoSEQ multiplex PCR. The table has 200,000 to 250,000 clones, around nine tenths seen once. Treatment denoted: roughly 20 received Ad26.COV2.S at low or high dose, single or two shots; 5 received placebo; per-sample allocation not given. Following the first vaccine or placebo injection, samples were taken on day 63. The source was peripheral blood, collected in a trial of Ad26.COV2.S vaccine versus placebo. The origin of the receptors is a person between 18 and 65 years old who received the Ad26.COV2.S COVID-19 vaccine or a placebo.

This chain links TRBV29-1 with TRBJ1-5; tentative D call: TRBD1 (5 bases). V was trimmed by 5 bases and J by 2 bases, leaving 13 bases between them. In germline, CDR1 is SQVTM, CDR2 ANQGSEA. This CDR3 region has 14 residues. Written as DNA, the CDR3 is TGCAGCGTTATACCGGGACCTGGCAATCAGCCCCAGCATTTT. Its protein is CSVIPGPGNQPQHF.

The table lists this clone with a few counts. Other DNA sequences within the sample encode an identical CDR3. J is TRBJ2-2 and V is TRBV29-1, with D perhaps matching TRBD2 (6 bases). Per the germline V gene, CDR1 is SQVTM and CDR2 is ANQGSEA. The CDR3 contains 12 residues. V lost 5 bases, J lost 5 bases, and 9 bases lay in between. The CDR3 DNA reads as TGCAGCGTTCTTGGAGGGACCGGGGAGCTGTTTTTT. This gives the protein CSVLGGTGELFF.

V gene TRBV7-2 combines with J gene TRBJ2-1; no definite D call. The CDR3 loop spans 15 amino acids. Germline values: CDR1 SGHTA, CDR2 FQGNSA. Trimming took 6 bases from V and 2 from J, leaving 14 bases between them. The CDR3 nucleotides read TGTGCCAGCAGTTTCTCGACTGGTCCCTACAATGAGCAGTTCTTC. This sequence encodes CASSFSTGPYNEQFF. Variable domain in full (rest from reference TRBV7-2 and TRBJ2-1): GAGVSQSPSNKVTEKGKDVELRCDPISGHTALYWYRQSLGQGLEFLIYFQGNSAPDKSGLPSDRFSAERTGGSVSTLTIQRTQQEDSAVYLCASSFSTGPYNEQFFGPGTRLTVL.

The chain has TRBV11-3 and TRBJ2-7, with TRBD1 as a possible D gene (6 bases). V shed 11 bases and J shed 3 bases, with 8 bases lying between them. Germline CDR1 is SGHNT and CDR2 is YENEEA. There are 10 residues in the CDR3. CDR3 in DNA: TGTGCCTCCAGGGGCTACGAGCAGTACTTC. Translating gives CASRGYEQYF. The whole variable domain, filled in from reference TRBV11-3 and TRBJ2-7, reads EAGVVQSPRYKIIEKKQPVAFWCNPISGHNTLYWYLQNLGQGPELLIRYENEEAVDDSQLPKDRFSAERLKGVDSTLKIQPAELGDSAVYLCASRGYEQYFGPGTRLTVT.

The chain couples TRBV4-3 to TRBJ1-2, with unresolved D. Trimming pared 4 bases from V and 1 base from J, leaving 7 bases between. Germline V lookup: CDR1 LGHNA, CDR2 YSLEER. The CDR3 runs to 13 residues. This chain's CDR3 is CASSPSDNYGYTF. Written as DNA, the CDR3 is TGCGCCAGCAGCCCGTCGGATAACTATGGCTACACCTTC.

The genes are TRBV3-1 (or the pseudogene TRBV3-2) and TRBJ2-5; D may be TRBD2 (5 bases). There are 15 residues in the CDR3. CDR1 and CDR2 (germline): LGHDT, YNNKEL (reference sequence). The V gene lost 1 base and the J gene lost 4 bases, with 13 bases spanning the gap. The CDR3 DNA sequence: TGTGCCAGCAGCCAAGGCCAGACTATACCAGAGACCCAGTACTTC. Translating gives CASSQGQTIPETQYF.